This paragraph reports one T cell receptor beta chain. The target antigen is unknown. V lost 3 bases, J lost 3 bases, and 4 bases stayed unmatched. This CDR3 is built from 14 residues. CDR1 and CDR2 (germline): SGHRS, YFSETQ. Every patient experienced relapse after autologous stem cell transplantation, and brentuximab vedotin exposure varied. Complete response, partial response or progressive disease was recorded as best response. The data belong to a study of PD-1 blockade in classical Hodgkin lymphoma. Findings and limits, study-wide: Whoever responded completely had baseline diversity much like that seen in newly diagnosed patients. Newly diagnosed patients were said to have less baseline TCR diversity than healthy donors did. Undefined causes, possibly disease activity or prior therapy, underlie the repertoire differences.

TCRdb's copy holds only in-frame clones and misses some; the assay was immunoSEQ multiplex PCR. The sample includes tens of thousands of clones, over 70% of them seen just once. This clonotype originated in a human donor with classical Hodgkin lymphoma. The chain carries TRBV5-1 and TRBJ2-5; TRBD1 agrees at 8 bases. Sequencing was performed on peripheral blood mononuclear cells (PBMCs), taken at baseline. The CDR3 loop is CASSSGQAKETQYF. The CDR3 DNA reads TGCGCCAGCAGCTCGGGACAGGCGAAAGAGACCCAGTACTTC.